The sequence of this TCR beta chain was determined in a study of T cells after posttransplantation cyclophosphamide (dated by TCRdb to about 2016). Looking at the study overall: The study tracked T cell repertoire reconstitution by TRB sequencing after myeloablative bone marrow transplantation using posttransplantation cyclophosphamide as GVHD prophylaxis. Samples from roughly 35 PTCy-treated patients, along with samples from 15 to 20 of their related bone marrow donors, underwent antigen receptor sequencing. Blood from every one of the approximately 33 PTCy patients who had 1-year posttransplant specimens underwent TRB sequencing. In 3 patients, up to roughly 3 additional blood samples taken between 2 and 5.2 years after transplant also underwent TRB sequencing, as did pretransplant blood from 4 patients. Because TRA and TRB clonality correlated tightly in under 10 samples, later TCR analyses were limited to TRB. Public TRB sequences were searched against a database of over 3,000 sequences associated with responses to pathogens, tumor antigens, self-antigens and alloantigens. Findings and caveats that apply to the study as a whole: Across approximately 45 patients, TRB clonality was highly associated with recipient CMV seropositivity and CMV reactivation, and diversity in PTCy patients was similar to diversity in CNI/methotrexate controls. The TRB repertoires of T cells infiltrating skin or GI tract showed only limited overlap with the TRB repertoires of T cells in blood. At 1-2 months, donor-recipient similarity was low but rose over the first year, and the later blood repertoires were often dominated by donor CD8+ memory clones.

To note about this clone: Its binding antigen is unknown. Nothing much larger sits one base from this clone, and base qualities are not available.

Genomic DNA was used for TRB sequencing, which was performed with the immunoSEQ assay at survey resolution or with the hsTCRB kit. As for the original processing: The immunoSEQ software handled initial read processing, and the LymphoSeq R package was used for repertoire analyses. Clonality was computed as 1 minus normalized Shannon entropy, and a Gini coefficient was also calculated for each TRB dataset. Phenotypes of unsorted samples were inferred by mapping TRB sequences from sorted subsets of the recipient or donor onto unsorted samples of the same recipient. TCRdb provides this immuneACCESS table in a form limited to in-frame rearrangements. Some clones are lacking; in checked studies, under half of them reflect an unresolved V gene, and why the rest are absent is not known. D and trimming were read from the DNA, whereas the V and J calls and clone size are those reported in that table. The sample table records some 21,000 clones; approximately 83% of these occur just once. About 2% of the sample lies in the top ten.

A control cohort of 11 patients who had been given myeloablative marrow transplants with methotrexate plus a calcineurin inhibitor was sampled 1 year after transplant. Peripheral blood and bone marrow mononuclear cells were isolated by Ficoll-Hypaque density centrifugation and were cryopreserved. From the germline V gene (reference sequence), CDR1 is PRHDT and CDR2 is FYEKMQ. The CDR3 measures 15 amino acids from cysteine to phenylalanine. Only the CDR3 region is kept as DNA, spanning 45 bases read in frame from base 1. V is cut by 7 bases and J by 2 bases, and the space between the germline ends is 18 bases.

Here the chain combines TRBV13 and TRBJ2-7, and TRBD1 may be the D gene, going by 7 matching bases. The sample in question was PBMCs, obtained approximately 360 days after allogeneic stem cell transplant with calcineurin inhibitor and methotrexate. The source of this sequence is a female patient aged 30-39 years who received an allogeneic stem cell transplant from an unrelated donor, was CMV-positive, and had acute and chronic GVHD. Following transplantation, T cells from the graft donor may be among those present. Here is the DNA: TGTGCCAGCACCCCAGGGGGGTCGCAGGCCTACGAGCAGTACTTC. This encodes CASTPGGSQAYEQYF. The variable domain in full, with residues beyond the CDR3 obtained from the reference TRBV13 and TRBJ2-7 genes, is AAGVIQSPRHLIKEKRETATLKCYPIPRHDTVYWYQQGPGQDPQFLISFYEKMQSDKGSIPDRFSAQQFSDYHSELNMSSLELGDSALYFCASTPGGSQAYEQYFGPGTRLTVT.